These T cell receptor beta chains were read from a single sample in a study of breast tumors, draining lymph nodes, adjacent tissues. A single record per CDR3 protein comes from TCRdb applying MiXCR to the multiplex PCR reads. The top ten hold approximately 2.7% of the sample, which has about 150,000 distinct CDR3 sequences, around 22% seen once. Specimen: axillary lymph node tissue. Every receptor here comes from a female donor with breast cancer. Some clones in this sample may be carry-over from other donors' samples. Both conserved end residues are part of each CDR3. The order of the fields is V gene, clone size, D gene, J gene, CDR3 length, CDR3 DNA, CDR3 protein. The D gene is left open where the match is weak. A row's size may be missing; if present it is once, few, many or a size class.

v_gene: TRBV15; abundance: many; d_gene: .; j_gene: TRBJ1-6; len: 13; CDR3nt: TGTGCCACCAGCAGAGTTGGGGATTCACCCCTCCACTTT; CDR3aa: CATSRVGDSPLHF
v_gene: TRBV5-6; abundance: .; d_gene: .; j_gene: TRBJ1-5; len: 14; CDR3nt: TGTGCCAGCAGCTCGAGGGGGTATAGTCAGCCCCAGCATTTT; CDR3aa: CASSSRGYSQPQHF
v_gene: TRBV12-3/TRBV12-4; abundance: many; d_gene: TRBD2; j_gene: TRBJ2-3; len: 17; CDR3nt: TGTGCCAGCAGTTTCCCGGGACTAGCGGGAGACGCAGATACGCAGTATTTT; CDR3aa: CASSFPGLAGDADTQYF
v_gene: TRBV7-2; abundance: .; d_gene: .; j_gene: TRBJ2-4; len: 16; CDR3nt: TGTGTCAGCAGCTCGGGACAGTCAGGGAGGAAAAACATTCAGTACTTC; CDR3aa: CVSSSGQSGRKNIQYF
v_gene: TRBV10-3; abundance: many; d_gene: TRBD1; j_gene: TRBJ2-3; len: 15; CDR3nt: TGTGCCATCGGATTACGGACAGGGGGGGCAGATACGCAGTATTTT; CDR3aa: CAIGLRTGGADTQYF
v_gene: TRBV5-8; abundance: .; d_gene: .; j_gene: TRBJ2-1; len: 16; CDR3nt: TGTGCCAGCAGCTTGGTCCGGATTAGCTCCTACAATGAGCAGTTCTTC; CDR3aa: CASSLVRISSYNEQFF
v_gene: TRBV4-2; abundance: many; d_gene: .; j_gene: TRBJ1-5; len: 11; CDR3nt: TGTGCCAGCAGCCAAGATCAGCCCCAGCATTTT; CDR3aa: CASSQDQPQHF
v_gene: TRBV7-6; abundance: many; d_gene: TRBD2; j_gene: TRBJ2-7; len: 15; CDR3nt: TGTGCCAGCAGCTTAGAGTTGCGGGGGGCTGACGAGCAGTACTTC; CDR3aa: CASSLELRGADEQYF
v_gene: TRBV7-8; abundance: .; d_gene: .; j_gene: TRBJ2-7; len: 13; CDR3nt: TGTGCCAGCAGCGGGGTTGGGTTATACGAGCAGTACTTC; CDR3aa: CASSGVGLYEQYF
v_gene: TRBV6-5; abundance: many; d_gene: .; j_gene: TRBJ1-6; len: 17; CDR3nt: TGTGCCAGCAGTTACGGCACAGGAGCCTCCTATAATTCACCCCTCCACTTT; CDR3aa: CASSYGTGASYNSPLHF
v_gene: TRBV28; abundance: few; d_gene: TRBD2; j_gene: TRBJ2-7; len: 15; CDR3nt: TGTGCCAGCAGTTACGGACTAGCGGGGATCTACGAGCAGTACTTC; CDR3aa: CASSYGLAGIYEQYF
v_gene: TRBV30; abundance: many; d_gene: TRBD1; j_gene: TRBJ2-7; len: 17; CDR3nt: TGTGCCTGGAGTGTCATGGGGGAGGGGGACAGGGCCTACGAGCAGTACTTC; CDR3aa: CAWSVMGEGDRAYEQYF
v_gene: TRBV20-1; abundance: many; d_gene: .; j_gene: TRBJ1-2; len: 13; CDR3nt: TGCAGTGCGGGGGACCTCTCCATCTATGGCTACACCTTC; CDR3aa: CSAGDLSIYGYTF
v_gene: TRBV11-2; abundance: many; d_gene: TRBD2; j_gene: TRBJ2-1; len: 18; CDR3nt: TGTGCCAGCAGTCCCAATTCACTAGCGGGAGGACCGATCAGGAAACAGTTCTTC; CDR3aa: CASSPNSLAGGPIRKQFF
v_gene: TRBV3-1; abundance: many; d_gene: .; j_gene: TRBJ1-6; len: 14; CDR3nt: TGTGCCAGCAGCCAAGTCCGGGTTCGGTCACCCCTCCACTTT; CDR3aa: CASSQVRVRSPLHF
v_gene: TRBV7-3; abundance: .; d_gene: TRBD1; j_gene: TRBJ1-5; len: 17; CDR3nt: TGTGCCAGCAGCAAGGAGGGGGCAGGGTTCAGCAATCAGCCCCAGCATTTT; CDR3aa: CASSKEGAGFSNQPQHF
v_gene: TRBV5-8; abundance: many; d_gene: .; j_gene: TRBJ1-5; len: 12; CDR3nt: TGTGCCAGCAGTTCTTACAATCAGCCCCAGCATTTT; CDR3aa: CASSSYNQPQHF
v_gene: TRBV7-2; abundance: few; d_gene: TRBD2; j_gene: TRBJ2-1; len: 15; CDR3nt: TGTGCCAGCAGCTTAGCGACGGGACTAGGAAGTGAGCAGTTCTTC; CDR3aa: CASSLATGLGSEQFF
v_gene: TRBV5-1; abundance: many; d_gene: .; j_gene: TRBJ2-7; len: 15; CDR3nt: TGCGCCAGCAGCCCCGAAGGACCGACCTCCTACGAGCAGTACTTC; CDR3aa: CASSPEGPTSYEQYF
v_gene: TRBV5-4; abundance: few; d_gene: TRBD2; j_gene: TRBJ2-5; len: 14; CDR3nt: TGTGCCAGCAGCTTGTTCCTAGCGGGCGAGACCCAGTACTTC; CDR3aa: CASSLFLAGETQYF
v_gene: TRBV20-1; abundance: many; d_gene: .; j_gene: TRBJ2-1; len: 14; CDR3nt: TGCAGTGCTAGAAAGGAGCGCCCCTACAATGAGCAGTTCTTC; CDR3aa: CSARKERPYNEQFF
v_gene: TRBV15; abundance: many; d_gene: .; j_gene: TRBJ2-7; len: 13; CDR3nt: TGTGCCACCAGCAGGGACAGAGACTACGAGCAGTACTTC; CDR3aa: CATSRDRDYEQYF
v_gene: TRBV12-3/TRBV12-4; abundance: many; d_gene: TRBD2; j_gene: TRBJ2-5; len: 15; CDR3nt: TGTGCCAGCGGGCTAGCGGGAGGGTACCAAGAGACCCAGTACTTC; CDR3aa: CASGLAGGYQETQYF
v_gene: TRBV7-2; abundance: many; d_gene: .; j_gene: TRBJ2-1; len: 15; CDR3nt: TGTGCCAGCAGCTTTCAACTAGTCTCCTACAATGAGCAGTTCTTC; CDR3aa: CASSFQLVSYNEQFF
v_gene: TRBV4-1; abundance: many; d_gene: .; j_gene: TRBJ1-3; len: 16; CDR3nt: TGCGCCAGCAGCCTGGGACATTTTTCCTCTGGAAACACCATATATTTT; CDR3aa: CASSLGHFSSGNTIYF
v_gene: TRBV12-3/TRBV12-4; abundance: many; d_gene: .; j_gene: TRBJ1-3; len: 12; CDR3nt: TGTGCCAGCAGTTTAGATGGAAACACCATATATTTT; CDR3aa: CASSLDGNTIYF
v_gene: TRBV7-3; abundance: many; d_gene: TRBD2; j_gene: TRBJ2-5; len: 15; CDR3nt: TGTGCCACCGCCGTGTGGGGGGGTGTCCAAGAGACCCAGTACTTC; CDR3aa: CATAVWGGVQETQYF
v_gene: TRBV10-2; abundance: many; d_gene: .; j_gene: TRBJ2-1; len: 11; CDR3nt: TGCGCCAGCAGTGGCCTAGCAGGGCAGTTCTTC; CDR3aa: CASSGLAGQFF
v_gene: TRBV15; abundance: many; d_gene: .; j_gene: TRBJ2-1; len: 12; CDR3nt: TGTGCCACCAGCAGGCGGGGTGATGAGCAGTTCTTC; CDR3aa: CATSRRGDEQFF
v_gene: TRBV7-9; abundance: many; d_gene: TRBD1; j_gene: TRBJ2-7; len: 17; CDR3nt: TGTGCCAGCAGCCCTCAGTCTGGGACAGGGAGTCTACGGGAGCAGTACTTC; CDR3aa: CASSPQSGTGSLREQYF
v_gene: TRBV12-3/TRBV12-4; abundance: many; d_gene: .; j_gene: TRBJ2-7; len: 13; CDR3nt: TGTGCCAGCAGACCCGGGACGAACTACGAGCAGTACTTC; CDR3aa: CASRPGTNYEQYF
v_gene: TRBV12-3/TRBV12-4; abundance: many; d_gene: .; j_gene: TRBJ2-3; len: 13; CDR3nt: TGTGCCAGCGGGGGGTACAGGGGAGATACGCAGTATTTT; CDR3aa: CASGGYRGDTQYF
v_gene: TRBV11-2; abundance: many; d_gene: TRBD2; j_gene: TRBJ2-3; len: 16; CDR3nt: TGTGCCAGCAGTAAAACTAGCGGGAGTCGTAAAGATACGCAGTATTTT; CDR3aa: CASSKTSGSRKDTQYF
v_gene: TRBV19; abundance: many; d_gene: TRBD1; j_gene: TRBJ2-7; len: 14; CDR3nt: TGTGCCAGTAGTAACCAGGGGGCTAGCTACGAGCAGTACTTC; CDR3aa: CASSNQGASYEQYF
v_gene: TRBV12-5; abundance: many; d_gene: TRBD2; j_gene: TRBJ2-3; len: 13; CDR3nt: TGTGCTAGTGGTTCTAGCGGAGCAGATACGCAGTATTTT; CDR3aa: CASGSSGADTQYF
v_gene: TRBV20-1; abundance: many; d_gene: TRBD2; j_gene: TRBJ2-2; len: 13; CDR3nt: TGCAGTGCTACTAGCGGGAGACCCGGGGAGCTGTTTTTT; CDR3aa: CSATSGRPGELFF
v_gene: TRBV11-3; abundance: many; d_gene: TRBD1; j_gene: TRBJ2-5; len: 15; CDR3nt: TGTGCCAGCAGCTCGGAGACAGGGGGAAGGGAGACCCAGTACTTC; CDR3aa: CASSSETGGRETQYF
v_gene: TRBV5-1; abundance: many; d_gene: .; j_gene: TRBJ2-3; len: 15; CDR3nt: TGCGCCAGCAGCTTGGGGGGCTTCGGCACAGATACGCAGTATTTT; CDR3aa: CASSLGGFGTDTQYF
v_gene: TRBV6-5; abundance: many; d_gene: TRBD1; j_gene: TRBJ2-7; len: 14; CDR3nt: TGTGCCAGCGGAGAGGGACAGGGAGTATACGAGCAGTACTTC; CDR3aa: CASGEGQGVYEQYF
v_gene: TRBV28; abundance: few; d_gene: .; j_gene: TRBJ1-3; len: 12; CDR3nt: TGTGCCAGCAGGGGGGGGGGCGGCACCATATATTTT; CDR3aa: CASRGGGGTIYF
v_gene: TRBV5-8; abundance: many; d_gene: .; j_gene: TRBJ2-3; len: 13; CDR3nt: TGTGCCAGCAGCTTGACCCGCACAGATACGCAGTATTTT; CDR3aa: CASSLTRTDTQYF
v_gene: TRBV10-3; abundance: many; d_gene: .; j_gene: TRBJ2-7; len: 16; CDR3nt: TGTGCCATCAGTGAGTCGGGCTGGACGGATGTCTACGAGCAGTACTTC; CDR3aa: CAISESGWTDVYEQYF
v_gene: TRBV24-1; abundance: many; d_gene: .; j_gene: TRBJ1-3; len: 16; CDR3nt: TGTGCCACCAGTGACTCGAAAGCAAGCTCTGGAAACACCATATATTTT; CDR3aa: CATSDSKASSGNTIYF
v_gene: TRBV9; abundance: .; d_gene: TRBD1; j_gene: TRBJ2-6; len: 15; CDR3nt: TGTGCCAGCAGCATAGGGGGCTCCGGGGCCAACGTCCTGACTTTC; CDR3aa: CASSIGGSGANVLTF
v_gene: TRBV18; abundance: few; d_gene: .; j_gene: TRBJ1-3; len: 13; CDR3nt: TGTGCCAGCTCACCAAGTGAGGGGAACACCATATATTTT; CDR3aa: CASSPSEGNTIYF
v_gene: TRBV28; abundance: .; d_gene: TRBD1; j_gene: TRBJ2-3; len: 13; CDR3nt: TGTGCCACCCGACAGGGAAAGGCAGATACGCAGTATTTT; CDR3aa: CATRQGKADTQYF